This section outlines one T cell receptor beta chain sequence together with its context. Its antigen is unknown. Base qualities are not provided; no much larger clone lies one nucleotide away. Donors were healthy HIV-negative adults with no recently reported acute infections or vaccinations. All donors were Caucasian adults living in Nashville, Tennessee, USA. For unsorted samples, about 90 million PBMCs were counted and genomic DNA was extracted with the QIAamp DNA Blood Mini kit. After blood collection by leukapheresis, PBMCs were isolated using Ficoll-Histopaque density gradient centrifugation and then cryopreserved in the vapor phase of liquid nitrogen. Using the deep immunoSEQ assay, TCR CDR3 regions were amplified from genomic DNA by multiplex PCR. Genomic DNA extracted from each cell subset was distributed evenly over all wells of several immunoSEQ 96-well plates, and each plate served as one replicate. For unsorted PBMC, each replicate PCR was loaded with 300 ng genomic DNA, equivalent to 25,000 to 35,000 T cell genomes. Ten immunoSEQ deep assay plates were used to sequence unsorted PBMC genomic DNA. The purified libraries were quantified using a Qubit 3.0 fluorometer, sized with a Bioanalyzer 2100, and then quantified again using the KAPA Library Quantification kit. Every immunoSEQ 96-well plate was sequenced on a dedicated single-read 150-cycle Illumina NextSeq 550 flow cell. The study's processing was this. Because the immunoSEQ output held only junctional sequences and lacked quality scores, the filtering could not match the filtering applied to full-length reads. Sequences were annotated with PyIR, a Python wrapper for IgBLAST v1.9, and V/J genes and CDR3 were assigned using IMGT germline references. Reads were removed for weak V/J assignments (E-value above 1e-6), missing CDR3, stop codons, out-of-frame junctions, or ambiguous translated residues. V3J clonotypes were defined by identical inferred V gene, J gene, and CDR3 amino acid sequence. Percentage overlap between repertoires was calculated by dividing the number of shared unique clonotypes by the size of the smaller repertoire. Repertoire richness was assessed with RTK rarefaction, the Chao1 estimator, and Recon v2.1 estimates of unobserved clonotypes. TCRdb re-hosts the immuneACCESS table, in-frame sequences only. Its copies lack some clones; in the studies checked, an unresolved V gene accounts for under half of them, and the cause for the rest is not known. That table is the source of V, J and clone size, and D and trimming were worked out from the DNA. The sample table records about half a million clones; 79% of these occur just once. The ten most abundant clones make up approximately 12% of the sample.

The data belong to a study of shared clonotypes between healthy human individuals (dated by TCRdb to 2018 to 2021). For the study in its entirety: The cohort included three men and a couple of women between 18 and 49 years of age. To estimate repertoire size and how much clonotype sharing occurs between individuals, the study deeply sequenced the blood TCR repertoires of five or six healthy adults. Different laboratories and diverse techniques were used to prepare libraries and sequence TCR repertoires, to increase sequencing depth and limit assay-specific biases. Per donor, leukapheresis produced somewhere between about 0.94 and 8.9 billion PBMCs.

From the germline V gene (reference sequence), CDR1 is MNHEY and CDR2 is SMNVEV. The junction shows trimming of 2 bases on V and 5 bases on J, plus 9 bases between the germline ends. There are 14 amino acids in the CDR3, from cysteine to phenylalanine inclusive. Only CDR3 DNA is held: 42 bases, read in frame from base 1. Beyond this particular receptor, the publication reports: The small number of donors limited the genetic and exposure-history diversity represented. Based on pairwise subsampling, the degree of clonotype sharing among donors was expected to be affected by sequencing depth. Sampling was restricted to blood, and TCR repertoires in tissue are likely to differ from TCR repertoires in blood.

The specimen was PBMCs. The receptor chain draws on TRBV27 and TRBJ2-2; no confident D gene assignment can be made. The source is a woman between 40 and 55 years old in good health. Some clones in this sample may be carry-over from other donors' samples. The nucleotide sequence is TGTGCCAGCAGTTTAGTAGGTTCAACCGGGGAGCTGTTTTTT. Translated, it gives CASSLVGSTGELFF.